A selection of T cell receptor beta chains follows, all from one sample in a study of blood T cell repertoires in COVID-19. Only in-frame clones appear in the TCRdb table, and some are missing; sequencing was by immunoSEQ multiplex PCR. The table has about 490,000 clones, 70% to 90% seen once; the top ten hold about 3.2%. Sequencing was performed on peripheral blood. These receptors originate from a human donor in a cohort sampled during active COVID-19. CDR3s leave out the opening cysteine and the closing phenylalanine or tryptophan.

v_call: TRBV5-6; cdr3_aa: ASSWDRGPYNEQF
v_call: TRBV7-2; cdr3_aa: ASSLAPGRNTEAF
v_call: TRBV9; cdr3_aa: ASSVVSGPANEQF
v_call: TRBV10-2; cdr3_aa: ASSEPDNLYGYT
v_call: TRBV7-9; cdr3_aa: ASSLNLGGDGYT
v_call: TRBV28; cdr3_aa: ASSSVRTGIRAYNEQF
v_call: TRBV27; cdr3_aa: ASSRTGGTQPQH
v_call: TRBV19; cdr3_aa: ASSIGTGGGTEAF
v_call: TRBV4-2; cdr3_aa: ASSQVGASGRHEQY
v_call: TRBV27; cdr3_aa: ASSPYSQGEVTGELF
v_call: TRBV7-2; cdr3_aa: ASSPTWRGREQF
v_call: TRBV29-1; cdr3_aa: SVEDGDQKGELNTEAF
v_call: TRBV3-1/TRBV3-2; cdr3_aa: ASSQDRHRGGNTIY
v_call: TRBV11-2; cdr3_aa: ASSLAAGVRGNQPQH
v_call: TRBV9; cdr3_aa: ASSLRLAGGIKEQF
v_call: TRBV28; cdr3_aa: ASTLSTDTQY
v_call: TRBV7-7; cdr3_aa: ASGLAGHTNTGELF
v_call: TRBV20-1; cdr3_aa: SASYRGTNQPQH
v_call: TRBV5-8; cdr3_aa: ASSRGRAEAF
v_call: TRBV15; cdr3_aa: ATSRDRVSYNEQF
v_call: TRBV19; cdr3_aa: ASSTPRAGDEKLF
v_call: TRBV28; cdr3_aa: ASSWGEAEQF
v_call: TRBV27; cdr3_aa: ASKPFLGLAGGPAYNEQF
v_call: TRBV11-2; cdr3_aa: ASSLDQAGMNVNYGYT
v_call: TRBV7-2; cdr3_aa: ASSGAYEQY
v_call: TRBV6-5; cdr3_aa: ASSYTLAGSTDTQY
v_call: TRBV30; cdr3_aa: AWSAGTNYGYT
v_call: TRBV30; cdr3_aa: AWSLTGGNQPQH
v_call: TRBV12-5; cdr3_aa: ASGPDRVRGDTQY
v_call: TRBV14; cdr3_aa: ASSQSRNSPLH
v_call: TRBV6-5; cdr3_aa: ASTLGGGNSPLH
v_call: TRBV24-1; cdr3_aa: ATEDRTSTDTQY
v_call: TRBV30; cdr3_aa: AWSYRGDQPQH
v_call: TRBV2; cdr3_aa: ASSHPSRGLSYEQY
v_call: TRBV28; cdr3_aa: ASSLHPRRSETQY
v_call: TRBV5-5; cdr3_aa: ASSLGTGPYGYT
v_call: TRBV5-1; cdr3_aa: ASSLSYNEQF
v_call: TRBV14; cdr3_aa: ASSLPLAGHEQF
v_call: TRBV5-5; cdr3_aa: ASSFRLAGVTTGELF
v_call: TRBV6-6; cdr3_aa: ASSQLSNQPQH
v_call: TRBV3-1/TRBV3-2; cdr3_aa: ASSQVGEGTEAF